Presented here are 14 T cell receptor beta chains from one specimen sequenced in a study of blood T cell repertoires in COVID-19. Clones were read by immunoSEQ multiplex PCR, and TCRdb kept only the in-frame ones, dropping some. The sample lists about 19,000 clones, around 85% occurring once. What was sequenced was peripheral blood. These receptors all stem from an older man with acute or convalescent COVID-19.

This chain uses TRBV19 with TRBJ1-2, with D unclear. Germline CDR1 and CDR2: LNHDA and SQIVND (reference sequence). Trimming removed 4 bases at V and 4 bases at J, with 19 bases between. This CDR3 has 16 residues. The CDR3 DNA reads TGTGCCAGTAGTACCTATTTACGGGGAAGCGGCTATGGCTACACCTTC. Protein product: CASSTYLRGSGYGYTF.

This clone was observed a single time. The rearrangement links TRBV21-1 to TRBJ1-1; the table's D call TRBD1 went unverified against the DNA. TRBV21-1 is termed a pseudogene. The CDR3 spans 10 residues. CDR3 amino acids: CASRATEAFF. The CDR3 DNA sequence: TGTGCCAGCAGGGCCACTGAAGCTTTCTTT.

This chain uses TRBV29-1 with TRBJ1-1; D is unresolved. V lost 5 bases and J lost 2, with 12 bases in between. Germline V gene data show CDR1 as SQVTM and CDR2 as ANQGSEA. CDR3 length: 13 residues. The CDR3: CSVYAGVNTEAFF. Here the CDR3 DNA reads TGCAGCGTTTACGCGGGTGTTAACACTGAAGCTTTCTTT.

The chain couples TRBV27 to TRBJ1-4; 9 bases fit TRBD1. J lost 7 bases, V lost 5 bases, and 5 bases had no gene match. CDR3 length equals 14 residues. The germline gives CDR1 MNHEY, CDR2 SMNVEV (reference sequence). CDR3 sequence: CASSPQGAGEKLFF. CDR3 nucleotide sequence: TGTGCCAGCAGTCCACAGGGGGCGGGTGAAAAACTGTTTTTT.

The V gene is TRBV7-8, the J gene TRBJ2-3; D uncertain. The germline gives CDR1 SGHVS, CDR2 FQNEAQ. The CDR3 runs 14 residues. The V gene lost 5 bases and the J gene lost 2 bases, with 11 bases spanning the gap. The CDR3 DNA is TGTGCCAGCAGCACCCGCAGGTTCACAGATACGCAGTATTTT. This sequence encodes CASSTRRFTDTQYF.

CDR3 coding DNA: TGTGCCAGCCGGACCGGGACAGGGGGCGCGGGTGAAAAACTGTTTTTT. Amino acid sequence: CASRTGTGGAGEKLFF. The V call is TRBV19, the J call TRBJ1-4; TRBD1 matches 12 bases. The germline V gene has CDR1 LNHDA and CDR2 SQIVND (reference sequence). V trimming: 9 bases; J trimming: 7 bases; junction bases outside the gene matches: 12. The CDR3 contains 16 residues.

The chain uses TRBV2 and TRBJ2-7, with TRBD1 matching 9 bases. V shed 7 bases and J 5 bases; nucleotides not matched to a gene: 6. CDR1 and CDR2 from the germline V gene are SNHLY and FYNNEI. This CDR3 is built from 13 residues. CDR3 bases: TGTGCCAGCAATGGACAGGGGTACGACGAGCAGTACTTC. Its translation: CASNGQGYDEQYF.

The chain's CDR3 is CASSGQGTYEQYF. The CDR3 DNA is TGTGCCAGCAGCGGACAGGGGACCTACGAGCAGTACTTC. The V call is TRBV9, the J call TRBJ2-7; 8 nucleotides line up with TRBD1. This CDR3 is built from 13 residues. Trimming cost V 3 bases and J 2 bases; bases outside gene matches: 1. Germline V CDR1 and CDR2: SGDLS, YYNGEE. Full variable domain (remainder filled in from reference TRBV9 and TRBJ2-7): DSGVTQTPKHLITATGQRVTLRCSPRSGDLSVYWYQQSLDQGLQFLIQYYNGEERAKGNILERFSAQQFPDLHSELNLSSLELGDSALYFCASSGQGTYEQYFGPGTRLTVT.

The V call is TRBV6-5, the J call TRBJ2-1, with D unclear. CDR1 is MNHEY and CDR2 is SVGAGI in the germline V gene. The CDR3 is 13 residues long. The V and J ends lost 8 bases and 4 bases respectively, with 12 bases between them. CDR3 amino acids: CASWANGYNEQFF. For the CDR3, the DNA is TGTGCCAGCTGGGCAAACGGATACAATGAGCAGTTCTTC.

This clone was detected once. The CDR3 DNA is TGTGCCAGCCGCTCCCGGAGCCTCGAGCAGTACTTC. It codes for CASRSRSLEQYF. The rearrangement uses TRBV28 and TRBJ2-7; no definite D call. The CDR3 has 12 residues. Germline lookup yields CDR1 MDHEN and CDR2 SYDVKM. V was shortened by 8 bases and J by 6 bases, with 14 bases between the two germline ends.

This chain joins TRBV6-1 and TRBJ2-7; weak D call: TRBD2 (7 bases). The CDR3 is 14 amino acids. Trimming shortened V by 3 bases and J by 2 bases, and 11 bases separated the two germline ends. Germline CDR1 MNHNS, CDR2 SASEGT. The CDR3 reads CASSDRGGAYEQYF. The CDR3 region has the DNA TGTGCCAGCAGTGACAGGGGAGGGGCCTACGAGCAGTACTTC.

A single count supports this clone. J is TRBJ1-1 and V is TRBV18; TRBD1 might be the D (5 bases). The CDR3 loop spans 17 amino acids. Germline values: CDR1 KGHSH, CDR2 LQKENI. The V gene lost 3 bases and the J gene lost 3 bases, with 20 bases spanning the gap. The CDR3 is CASSPSSGISRHTEAFF. Here the CDR3 DNA reads TGTGCCAGCTCACCCTCCTCAGGGATAAGCCGTCACACTGAAGCTTTCTTT.

This sequence joins TRBV18 and TRBJ1-1, with D possibly matching TRBD1 (5 bases). CDR1 is KGHSH and CDR2 is LQKENI in the germline V gene. The germline V and J ends were trimmed by 0 bases and 2 bases, with 10 bases remaining between them. This CDR3 is built from 15 residues. CDR3 loop: CASSPPVGVNTEAFF. Written as DNA, the CDR3 is TGTGCCAGCTCACCACCGGTAGGGGTTAACACTGAAGCTTTCTTT.

The chain is built from TRBV18 and TRBJ1-5; no reliable D call. Trimming removed 1 base at V and 3 bases at J, with 7 bases between. Per the germline V gene, CDR1 is KGHSH and CDR2 is LQKENI. CDR3 length equals 14 residues. The CDR3 nucleotides are TGTGCCAGCTCACCACGGCAGTCCAATCAGCCCCAGCATTTT. Translating it yields CASSPRQSNQPQHF.